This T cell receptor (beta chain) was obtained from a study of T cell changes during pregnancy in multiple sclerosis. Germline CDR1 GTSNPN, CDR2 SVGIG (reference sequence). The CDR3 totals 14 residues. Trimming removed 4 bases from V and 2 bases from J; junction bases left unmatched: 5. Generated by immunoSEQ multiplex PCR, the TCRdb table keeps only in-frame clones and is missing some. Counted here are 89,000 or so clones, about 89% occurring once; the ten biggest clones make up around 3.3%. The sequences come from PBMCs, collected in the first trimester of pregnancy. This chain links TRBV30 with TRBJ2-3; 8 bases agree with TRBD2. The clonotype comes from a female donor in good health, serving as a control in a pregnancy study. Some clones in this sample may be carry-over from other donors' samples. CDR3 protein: CAWMRGRFTDTQYF. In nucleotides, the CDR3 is TGTGCCTGGATGCGCGGGAGGTTCACAGATACGCAGTATTTT.